The rows below give T cell receptor beta chains drawn from one sample of a study of blood T cell repertoires in COVID-19. Repertoires were generated with immunoSEQ multiplex PCR, while TCRdb's copy carries only in-frame clones and drops some. The sample includes some 310,000 clones, roughly 88% of them seen just once. The sequencing input was peripheral blood. These receptors originate from a woman aged 25 to 39 with COVID-19, enrolled during active disease. CDR3s include the opening cysteine and the closing phenylalanine or tryptophan. D genes are given only for firm matches. For some rows the clone size is stated as once, few or many, or as a class when expanded; others skip it.

NA,TRBJ2-2,TRBV7-6,NA,CASSLMGGGVRTGELFF,TGTGCCAGCAGCTTAATGGGCGGAGGGGTGAGGACCGGGGAGCTGTTTTTT
NA,TRBJ2-4,TRBV5-5,NA,CASSLTGNHIQYF,TGTGCCAGCAGCTTGACAGGGAATCACATTCAGTACTTC
NA,TRBJ1-5,TRBV19,once,CASSDGGYGQPQHF,TGTGCCAGTAGTGATGGGGGGTATGGTCAGCCCCAGCATTTT
TRBD1,TRBJ2-1,TRBV28,once,CASRPTGTEYNEQFF,TGTGCCAGCAGACCAACCGGGACAGAATACAATGAGCAGTTCTTC
TRBD1,TRBJ1-6,TRBV11-2,NA,CASSHPGQRSSYNSPLHF,TGTGCCAGCAGTCATCCGGGACAGAGAAGCTCCTATAATTCACCCCTCCACTTT
NA,TRBJ2-1,TRBV7-8,NA,CASSQPSGYNEQFF,TGTGCCAGCAGCCAACCCTCGGGGTACAATGAGCAGTTCTTC
TRBD1,TRBJ1-6,TRBV3-1/TRBV3-2,NA,CASSTRTGHNSPLHF,TGTGCCAGCAGCACCCGGACAGGCCATAATTCACCCCTCCACTTT
TRBD1,TRBJ1-1,TRBV28,NA,CASSLDRENTEAFF,TGTGCCAGCAGTTTAGACAGGGAGAACACTGAAGCTTTCTTT
NA,TRBJ2-5,TRBV10-2,NA,CASNAGGMRGTQYF,TGCGCCAGTAATGCAGGGGGGATGAGGGGGACCCAGTACTTC
TRBD2,TRBJ2-3,TRBV3-1/TRBV3-2,NA,CASSLTSGSSTDTQYF,TGTGCCAGCAGCCTCACTAGCGGGTCTAGCACAGATACGCAGTATTTT
NA,TRBJ1-1,TRBV2,NA,CASSNREGTEAFF,TGTGCCAGCAGTAACAGGGAAGGCACTGAAGCTTTCTTT
NA,TRBJ2-1,TRBV5-6,NA,CASSLGSEQFF,TGTGCCAGCAGCCTGGGTAGTGAGCAGTTCTTC
TRBD1,TRBJ1-2,TRBV5-4,few,CASSLAGGLGYTF,TGTGCCAGCAGCTTGGCAGGGGGCTTGGGCTACACCTTC
NA,TRBJ1-4,TRBV7-2,NA,CASSLAPATNEKLFF,TGTGCCAGCAGCTTAGCGCCAGCAACTAATGAAAAACTGTTTTTT
NA,TRBJ1-5,TRBV15,NA,CATSRDKLGDQPQHF,TGTGCCACCAGCAGAGATAAATTGGGAGATCAGCCCCAGCATTTT
NA,TRBJ1-2,TRBV27,few,CASSGQGYGYTF,TGTGCCAGCAGTGGCCAGGGGTATGGCTACACCTTC
NA,TRBJ1-6,TRBV9,NA,CASSPTTGNSPLHF,TGTGCCAGCAGCCCGACAACGGGGAATTCACCCCTCCACTTT
NA,TRBJ2-3,TRBV25-1,NA,CASSAVDRGNTDTQYF,TGTGCCAGCAGCGCTGTCGATAGAGGGAACACAGATACGCAGTATTTT
NA,TRBJ1-5,TRBV27,NA,CASSWGRYSNQPQHF,TGTGCCAGCAGCTGGGGGAGGTATAGCAATCAGCCCCAGCATTTT
TRBD1,TRBJ1-2,TRBV9,NA,CASSVTGTGDGYTF,TGTGCCAGCAGCGTAACCGGGACAGGGGATGGCTACACCTTC
TRBD2,TRBJ2-7,TRBV9,many,CASGWGLAGESEQYF,TGTGCCAGCGGGTGGGGGCTAGCGGGAGAATCCGAGCAGTACTTC
TRBD1,TRBJ2-7,TRBV7-9,NA,CASSLPGQGIEQYF,TGTGCCAGCAGCTTACCGGGACAGGGGATCGAGCAGTACTTC
TRBD2,TRBJ2-1,TRBV10-3,NA,CAISGPAGGFDEQFF,TGTGCCATCAGCGGACCAGCGGGAGGATTCGATGAGCAGTTCTTC
NA,TRBJ1-6,TRBV12-5,NA,CASDQGRHNSPLHF,TGTGCTAGTGACCAGGGCAGGCATAATTCACCCCTCCACTTT
TRBD2,TRBJ2-2,TRBV5-4,NA,CASSSGLADTGELFF,TGTGCCAGCAGCTCGGGACTAGCGGACACCGGGGAGCTGTTTTTT
NA,TRBJ2-4,TRBV2,few,CASSFDSKPKNIQYF,TGTGCCAGCAGTTTTGACAGTAAACCCAAAAACATTCAGTACTTC
TRBD2,TRBJ2-7,TRBV7-8,NA,CASSLDATSGRGF,TGTGCCAGCAGCTTAGATGCGACTAGCGGGAGAGGGTTC
TRBD1,TRBJ2-7,TRBV5-6,many,CASSSSEDRGFYEQYF,TGTGCCAGCAGCTCGTCTGAAGACAGGGGCTTCTACGAGCAGTACTTC
TRBD1,TRBJ1-1,TRBV5-1,NA,CASSQQGAVTEAFF,TGCGCCAGCAGCCAACAGGGGGCCGTCACTGAAGCTTTCTTT
NA,TRBJ1-1,TRBV18,once,CASSPSGGNTEAFF,TGTGCCAGCTCACCTTCCGGGGGGAACACTGAAGCTTTCTTT
NA,TRBJ1-1,TRBV30,NA,CAWRDGADTEAFF,TGTGCCTGGAGGGATGGGGCGGACACTGAAGCTTTCTTT
NA,TRBJ2-5,TRBV5-1,NA,CASSVSGGGETQYF,TGCGCCAGCAGCGTGTCTGGGGGCGGGGAGACCCAGTACTTC
NA,TRBJ1-5,TRBV21-1,NA,CASSKALSDRHYSNQPQHF,TGTGCCAGCAGCAAAGCGCTTTCGGACAGACACTATAGCAATCAGCCCCAGCATTTT